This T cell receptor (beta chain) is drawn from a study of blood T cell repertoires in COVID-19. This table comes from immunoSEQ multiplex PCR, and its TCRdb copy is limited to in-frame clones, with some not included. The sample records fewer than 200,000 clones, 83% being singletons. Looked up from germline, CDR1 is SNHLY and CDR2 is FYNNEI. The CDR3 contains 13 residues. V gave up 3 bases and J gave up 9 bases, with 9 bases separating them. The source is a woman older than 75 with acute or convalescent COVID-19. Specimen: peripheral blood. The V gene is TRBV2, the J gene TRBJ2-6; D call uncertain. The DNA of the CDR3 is TGTGCCAGCAGTGAGGGCAGCCACAACGTCCTGACTTTC. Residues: CASSEGSHNVLTF.